One and the same sample provided the 3 T cell receptor beta chains below, sequenced in a study of identical twins. Each CDR3 protein is one row after TCRdb ran MiXCR on the 5' RACE reads. The sample records approximately 500,000 distinct CDR3 sequences, approximately 24% being singletons. This same sample was also part of a study on T cells expressing NK-cell markers.

The sequenced sample was CD4+ T cells sorted from blood. These receptors originate from a young woman in good health.

The genes are TRBV10-2 and TRBJ2-3; D possibly corresponds to TRBD2 (6 bases). CDR3 size: 14 residues. V was trimmed by 4 bases and J by 3 bases, leaving 11 bases between them. Germline lookup yields CDR1 WSHSY and CDR2 SAAADI. CDR3: CASSVTGETDTQYF. The CDR3 region has the DNA TGCGCCAGCAGTGTAACGGGGGAAACAGATACGCAGTATTTT.

This clonotype was seen more than once but under ten times. This sequence joins TRBV4-2 and TRBJ2-3; tentative D call: TRBD2 (6 bases). The CDR3 is 16 amino acids. With 0 bases removed from V and 0 bases from J, the gap between germline ends came to 10 bases. Germline assignment: CDR1 LGHNA and CDR2 YNFKEQ. The CDR3 is CASSQERGISTDTQYF. The CDR3 DNA sequence: TGTGCCAGCAGCCAAGAGCGGGGCATTAGCACAGATACGCAGTATTTT.

The chain is built from TRBV3-1 and TRBJ2-4; no clear D gene. The CDR3 extends over 14 amino acids. The germline V and J ends were trimmed by 4 bases and 1 base, with 8 bases remaining between them. Germline-derived CDR1 and CDR2 are LGHDT and YNNKEL (reference sequence). CDR3 nucleotides: TGTGCCAGCAGCCCCGGTTGGGCCAAAAACATTCAGTACTTC. It is translated as CASSPGWAKNIQYF.